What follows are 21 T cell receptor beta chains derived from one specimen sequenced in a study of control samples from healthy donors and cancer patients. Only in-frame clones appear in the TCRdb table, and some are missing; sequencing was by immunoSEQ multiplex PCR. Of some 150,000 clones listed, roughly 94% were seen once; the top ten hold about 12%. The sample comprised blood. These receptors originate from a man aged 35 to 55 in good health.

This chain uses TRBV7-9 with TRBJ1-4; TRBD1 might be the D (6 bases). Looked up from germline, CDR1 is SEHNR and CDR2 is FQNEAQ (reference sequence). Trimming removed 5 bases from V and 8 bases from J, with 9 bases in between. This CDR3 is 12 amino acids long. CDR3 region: CASSIGTEKLFF. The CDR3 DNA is TGTGCCAGCAGCATTGGGACAGAAAAACTGTTTTTT.

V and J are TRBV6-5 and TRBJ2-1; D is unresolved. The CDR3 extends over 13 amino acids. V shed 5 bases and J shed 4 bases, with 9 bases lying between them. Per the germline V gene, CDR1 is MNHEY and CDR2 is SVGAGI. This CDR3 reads CASSPTVYNEQFF. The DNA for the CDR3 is TGTGCCAGCAGTCCAACGGTTTACAATGAGCAGTTCTTC.

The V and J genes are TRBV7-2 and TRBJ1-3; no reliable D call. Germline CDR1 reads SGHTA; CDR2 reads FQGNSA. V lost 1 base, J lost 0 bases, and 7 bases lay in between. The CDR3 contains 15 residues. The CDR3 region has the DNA TGTGCCAGCAGCTTAGTGCGAGTCTCTGGAAACACCATATATTTT. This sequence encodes CASSLVRVSGNTIYF.

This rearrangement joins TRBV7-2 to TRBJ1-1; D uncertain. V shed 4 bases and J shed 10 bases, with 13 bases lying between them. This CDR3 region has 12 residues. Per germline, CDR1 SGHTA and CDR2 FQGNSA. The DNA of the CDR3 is TGTGCCAGCAGCTCCCGGGGTAGGGTAGCTTTCTTT. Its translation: CASSSRGRVAFF.

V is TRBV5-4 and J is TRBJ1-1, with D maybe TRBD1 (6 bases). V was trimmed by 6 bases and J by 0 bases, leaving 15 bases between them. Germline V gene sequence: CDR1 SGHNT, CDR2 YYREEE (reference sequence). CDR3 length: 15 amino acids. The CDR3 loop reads CASTLPGQMNTEAFF. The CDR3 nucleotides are TGTGCCAGCACCCTACCCGGACAGATGAACACTGAAGCTTTCTTT. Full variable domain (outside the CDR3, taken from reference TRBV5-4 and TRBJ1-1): ETGVTQSPTHLIKTRGQQVTLRCSSQSGHNTVSWYQQALGQGPQFIFQYYREEENGRGNFPPRFSGLQFPNYSSELNVNALELDDSALYLCASTLPGQMNTEAFFGQGTRLTVV.

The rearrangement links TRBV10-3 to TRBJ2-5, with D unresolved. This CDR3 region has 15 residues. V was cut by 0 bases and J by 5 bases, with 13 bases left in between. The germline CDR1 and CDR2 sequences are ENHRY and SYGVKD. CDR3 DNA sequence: TGTGCCATCAGTGAGTCCCGGGTGCGGACGGAGACCCAGTACTTC. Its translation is CAISESRVRTETQYF.

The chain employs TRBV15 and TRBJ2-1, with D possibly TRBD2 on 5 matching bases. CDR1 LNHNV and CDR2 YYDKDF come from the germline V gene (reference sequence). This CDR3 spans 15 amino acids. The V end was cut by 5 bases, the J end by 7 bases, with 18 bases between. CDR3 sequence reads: CATSGRAFSGNEQFF. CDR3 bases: TGTGCCACCAGCGGACGGGCTTTCTCGGGGAATGAGCAGTTCTTC.

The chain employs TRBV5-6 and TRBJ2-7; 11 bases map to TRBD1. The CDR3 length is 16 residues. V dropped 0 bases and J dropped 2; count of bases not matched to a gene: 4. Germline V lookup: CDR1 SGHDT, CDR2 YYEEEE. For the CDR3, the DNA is TGTGCCAGCAGCTTGGGCGGGACAGGGGGTCCCTACGAGCAGTACTTC. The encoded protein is CASSLGGTGGPYEQYF.

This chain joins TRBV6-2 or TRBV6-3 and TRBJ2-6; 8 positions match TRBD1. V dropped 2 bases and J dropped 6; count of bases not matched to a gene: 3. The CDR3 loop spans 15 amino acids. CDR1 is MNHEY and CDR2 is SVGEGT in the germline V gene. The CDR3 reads CASSYQGAQANVLTF. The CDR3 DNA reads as TGTGCCAGCAGTTACCAGGGGGCGCAGGCCAACGTCCTGACTTTC.

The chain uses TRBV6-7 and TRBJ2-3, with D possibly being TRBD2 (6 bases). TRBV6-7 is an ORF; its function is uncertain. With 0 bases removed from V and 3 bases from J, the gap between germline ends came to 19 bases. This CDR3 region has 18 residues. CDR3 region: CASSYSGVPTRGTDTQYF. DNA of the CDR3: TGTGCCAGCAGTTACTCGGGAGTTCCGACCCGGGGGACAGATACGCAGTATTTT.

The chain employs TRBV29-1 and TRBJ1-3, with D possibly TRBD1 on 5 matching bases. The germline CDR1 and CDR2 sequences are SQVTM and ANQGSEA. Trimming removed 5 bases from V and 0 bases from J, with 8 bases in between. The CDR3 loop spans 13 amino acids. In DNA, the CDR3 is TGCAGCGTTCGCGGGGGCTCTGGAAACACCATATATTTT. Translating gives CSVRGGSGNTIYF.

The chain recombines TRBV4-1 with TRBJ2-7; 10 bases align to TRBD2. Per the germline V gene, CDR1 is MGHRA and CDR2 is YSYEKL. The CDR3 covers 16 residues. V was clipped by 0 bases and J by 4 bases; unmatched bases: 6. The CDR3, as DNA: TGCGCCAGCAGCCAAGATCGAACTAGCGGGGAATACGAGCAGTACTTC. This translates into CASSQDRTSGEYEQYF.

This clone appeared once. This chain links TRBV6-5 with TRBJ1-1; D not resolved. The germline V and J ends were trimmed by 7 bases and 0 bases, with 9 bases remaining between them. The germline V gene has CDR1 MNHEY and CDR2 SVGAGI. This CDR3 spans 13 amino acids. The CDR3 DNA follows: TGTGCCAGCAACCCGGCCCTGAACACTGAAGCTTTCTTT. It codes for CASNPALNTEAFF.

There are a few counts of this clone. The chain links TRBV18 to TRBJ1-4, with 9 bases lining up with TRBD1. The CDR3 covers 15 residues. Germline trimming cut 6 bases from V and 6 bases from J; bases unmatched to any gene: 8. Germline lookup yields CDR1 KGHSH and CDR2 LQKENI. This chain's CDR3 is CASSRDRERDEKLFF. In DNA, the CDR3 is TGTGCCAGCTCCCGGGACAGGGAGAGGGATGAAAAACTGTTTTTT.

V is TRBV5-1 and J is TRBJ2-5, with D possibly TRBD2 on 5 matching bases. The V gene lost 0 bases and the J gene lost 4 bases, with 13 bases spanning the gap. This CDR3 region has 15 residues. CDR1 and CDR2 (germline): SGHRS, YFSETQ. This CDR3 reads CASSLGAGVAETQYF. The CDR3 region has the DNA TGCGCCAGCAGCTTGGGAGCCGGGGTGGCAGAGACCCAGTACTTC.

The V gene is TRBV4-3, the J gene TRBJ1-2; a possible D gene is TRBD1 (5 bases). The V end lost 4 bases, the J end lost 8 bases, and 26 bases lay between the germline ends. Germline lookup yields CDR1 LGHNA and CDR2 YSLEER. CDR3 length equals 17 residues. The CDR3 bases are TGCGCCAGCAGCCTCAGCCTTATACTTACAGGCCCTGGCGGCTACACCTTC. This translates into CASSLSLILTGPGGYTF.

The CDR3 reads CASNSNLRGGAEAFF. The DNA of the CDR3 is TGTGCCAGCAACTCGAATCTCAGGGGGGGGGCTGAAGCTTTCTTT. The V call is TRBV7-6, the J call TRBJ1-1; 7 positions agree with TRBD1. After removal of 7 bases from V and 6 bases from J, the junction contained 14 bases not matched to a gene. The CDR3 has 15 amino acids. CDR1 and CDR2 (germline): SGHVS, FNYEAQ.

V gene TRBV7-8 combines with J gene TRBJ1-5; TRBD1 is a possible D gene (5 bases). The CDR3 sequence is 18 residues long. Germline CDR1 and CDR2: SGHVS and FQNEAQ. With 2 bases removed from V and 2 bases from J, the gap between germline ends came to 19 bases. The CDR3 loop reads CASSLWRFGGGGNQPQHF. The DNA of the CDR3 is TGTGCCAGCAGCTTATGGCGATTTGGGGGAGGGGGCAATCAGCCCCAGCATTTT.

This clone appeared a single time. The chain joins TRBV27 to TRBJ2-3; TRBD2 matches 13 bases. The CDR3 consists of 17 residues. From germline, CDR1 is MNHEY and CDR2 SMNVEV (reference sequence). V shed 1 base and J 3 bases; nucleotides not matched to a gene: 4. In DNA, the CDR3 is TGTGCCAGCAGTTTATGGGGACTAGCGGGGTTAACAGATACGCAGTATTTT. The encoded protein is CASSLWGLAGLTDTQYF.

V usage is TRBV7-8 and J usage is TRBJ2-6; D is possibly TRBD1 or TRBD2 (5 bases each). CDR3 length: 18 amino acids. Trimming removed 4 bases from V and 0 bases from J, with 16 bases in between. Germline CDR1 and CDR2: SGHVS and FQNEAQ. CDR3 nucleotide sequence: TGTGCCAGCAGCTCTAGCTACGGACAACACTCTGGGGCCAACGTCCTGACTTTC. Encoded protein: CASSSSYGQHSGANVLTF. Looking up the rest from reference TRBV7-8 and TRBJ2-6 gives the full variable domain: GAGVSQSPRYKVAKRGQDVALRCDPISGHVSLFWYQQALGQGPEFLTYFQNEAQLDKSGLPSDRFFAERPEGSVSTLKIQRTQQEDSAVYLCASSSSYGQHSGANVLTFGAGSRLTVL.

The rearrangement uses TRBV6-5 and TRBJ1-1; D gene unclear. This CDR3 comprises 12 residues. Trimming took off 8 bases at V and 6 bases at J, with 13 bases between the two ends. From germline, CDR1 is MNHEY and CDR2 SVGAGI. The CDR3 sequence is CASGRQRSEAFF. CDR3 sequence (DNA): TGTGCCAGCGGACGACAACGGTCTGAAGCTTTCTTT.